This T cell receptor (beta chain) was captured in a study of blood T cells in healthy people across ages. V dropped 6 bases and J dropped 0 bases, with 9 bases sitting between them. The CDR3 sequence is 12 residues long. Germline V gives CDR1 DFQATT, CDR2 SNEGSKA (reference sequence). The sample holds a few counts of this clonotype. Its antigen is as yet unknown. Individuals who donated were healthy Caucasians from Russia aged 6 to 90. It was with a sample-barcoded 5' primer and a J-beta primer mix that a second PCR of about 6 to 12 cycles was run. From the 5' RACE reads, TCRdb called clonotypes with MiXCR, one entry per CDR3 protein. The sample holds approximately 1.5 million distinct CDR3 sequences, roughly a third seen once. Notes on the study in general: Naive CD4+ cell counts and diversity both ran higher in long-lived than in aged donors. Not knowing donor CMV status may have confounded expanded clonotype changes.

The clonotype comes from a woman under 40 in good health. The gene calls are TRBV20-1 and TRBJ2-7, with D unclear. What was sequenced was blood. CDR3 loop: CSAPSSSYEQYF. The CDR3 DNA follows: TGCAGTGCACCATCCAGCTCCTACGAGCAGTACTTC.